This T cell receptor beta chain emerged from a study of human T cells and chemical hapten exposure. Many counts were recorded for this clonotype. As to time point: patch test 1, 2 weeks after DPC sensitization. Treatment of the sample: therapeutic diphenylcyclopropenone sensitization with weekly scalp DPC. The germline V gene encodes CDR1 SNHLY and CDR2 FYNNEI. This CDR3 has 16 amino acids. V shed 2 bases, J shed 0 bases, and the junction held 5 bases outside the gene matches. One entry per CDR3 protein results from TCRdb running MiXCR on the RACE reads. The profile covers tens of thousands of distinct CDR3 sequences, with about an eighth appearing a single time and roughly 3.6% taken by the ten largest.

The input for sequencing was whole blood, taken in connection with sensitization to the hapten diphenylcyclopropenone (DPC). The receptor comes from a woman between 55 and 75 years old with alopecia areata. Some clones in this sample may be carry-over from other donors' samples. The genes are TRBV2 and TRBJ2-5; 8 bases map to TRBD2. The DNA of the CDR3 is TGTGCCAGCAGTGAATTCGGCGGGGGGAACCAAGAGACCCAGTACTTC. Translated, it gives CASSEFGGGNQETQYF.